The 17 T cell receptor beta chains below all came from one sample that was sequenced in a study of T cells in Graves' hyperthyroidism and ophthalmopathy. RNA transcripts served as the template for amplifying TCR beta CDR3 regions. First-round RT-PCR with HTBI primers amplified the TCR CDR3 region. Via MiXCR, TCRdb re-called the multiplex PCR reads, giving one row per CDR3 protein. Of roughly 500,000 distinct CDR3 sequences listed, approximately 22% were seen once; the top ten hold around 54%. The sequenced sample consisted of blood. The receptors come from a woman in her 70s with Graves' ophthalmopathy.

The chain carries TRBV5-8 and TRBJ2-1; possible D gene TRBD1, 5 bases. The CDR3 is 16 residues long. With 4 bases removed from V and 4 bases from J, the gap between germline ends came to 18 bases. The germline V gene has CDR1 SGHTS and CDR2 YDEGEE. The CDR3 loop is CASSPARQRIYNEQFF. CDR3 sequence (DNA): TGTGCCAGCAGCCCGGCTCGACAGAGAATATACAATGAGCAGTTCTTC. Using reference TRBV5-8 and TRBJ2-1 for the parts outside the CDR3, the full variable domain is EAGVTQSPTHLIKTRGQQATLRCSPISGHTSVYWYQQALGLGLQFLLWYDEGEERNRGNFPPRFSGRQFPNYSSELNVNALELEDSALYLCASSPARQRIYNEQFFGPGTRLTVL.

V and J are TRBV27 and TRBJ2-3, with D hard to call. CDR1 MNHEY and CDR2 SMNVEV come from the germline V gene (reference sequence). V gave up 5 bases and J gave up 0 bases, with 9 bases separating them. The CDR3 is 14 residues long. CDR3 coding DNA: TGTGCCAGCAGTCCGCGCGCTAGCACAGATACGCAGTATTTT. It is translated as CASSPRASTDTQYF.

The gene calls are TRBV12-3 or TRBV12-4 and TRBJ2-7, with a tentative D call TRBD1 (6 bases). The CDR3 covers 13 residues. Trimming took 5 bases from V and 4 from J, leaving 12 bases between them. The chain's CDR3 is CASSQGTDYEQYF. CDR3 coding DNA: TGTGCCAGCAGTCAGGGGACCGATTACGAGCAGTACTTC.

The CDR3 bases are TGCAGTGCTTCGCGGACAGGCTACTCTGGAAACACCATATATTTT. Translation: CSASRTGYSGNTIYF. V usage is TRBV20-1 and J usage is TRBJ1-3; 7 bases map to TRBD1. In germline, CDR1 is DFQATT, CDR2 SNEGSKA (reference sequence). The CDR3 sequence is 15 residues long. Trimming took 5 bases from V and 0 from J; bases not matched to a gene: 7.

This clonotype has a single count. The rearrangement joins TRBV9 to TRBJ1-1; D is possibly TRBD1 (6 bases). CDR3 length: 15 amino acids. Germline V gene lookup returns CDR1 SGDLS and CDR2 YYNGEE. V shed 1 base and J shed 1 base, with 11 bases lying between them. The CDR3 loop is CASSVSGGQNTEAFF. CDR3 in DNA: TGTGCCAGCAGCGTAAGCGGGGGGCAGAACACTGAAGCTTTCTTT.

This rearrangement joins TRBV27 to TRBJ2-2; D remains unclear. V was trimmed by 4 bases and J by 4 bases, leaving 7 bases between them. The length of the CDR3 is 13 residues. CDR1 is MNHEY, CDR2 SMNVEV, per germline (reference sequence). The CDR3 spells CASSYAVTGELFF. The CDR3 DNA reads as TGTGCCAGCAGTTACGCCGTCACCGGGGAGCTGTTTTTT.

Details on this clonotype: This may come from a read error, since a much larger clone is one base off. The chain has TRBV27 and TRBJ2-1, with 9 bases that match TRBD2. This CDR3 comprises 15 residues. Looked up from germline, CDR1 is MNHEY and CDR2 is SMNVEV (reference sequence). CDR3 sequence reads: CASSFSSGRNNEQSF. The CDR3 DNA is TGTGCCAGCAGTTTTTCAAGCGGGAGGAACAATGAGCAGTCCTTC.

This clonotype has just a few counts. The gene calls are TRBV27 and TRBJ2-1; 12 nucleotides line up with TRBD2. With V trimmed by 0 bases and J by 6 bases, 18 bases remained unmatched. CDR3 length: 21 amino acids. CDR1 and CDR2 (germline): MNHEY, SMNVEV (reference sequence). This chain's CDR3 is CASSLSRDRRLAGALSNEQFF. In nucleotides, the CDR3 is TGTGCCAGCAGTTTATCCCGGGACCGAAGACTAGCGGGAGCGTTATCCAATGAGCAGTTCTTC.

This clonotype was seen only a few times. This chain links TRBV30 with TRBJ1-1; no reliable D call. This CDR3 region has 17 residues. Germline assignment: CDR1 GTSNPN and CDR2 SVGIG (reference sequence). V gave up 0 bases and J gave up 0 bases, with 17 bases separating them. The DNA of the CDR3 is TGTGCCTGGAGTGTAAGTAGGGCATCCGACATGAACACTGAAGCTTTCTTT. Its protein is CAWSVSRASDMNTEAFF.

This clonotype has at least ten counts. The chain is built from TRBV3-1 and TRBJ1-5; D gene ambiguous. The length of the CDR3 is 14 residues. The germline gives CDR1 LGHDT, CDR2 YNNKEL (reference sequence). Trimming shortened V by 0 bases and J by 2 bases, and 5 bases separated the two germline ends. The CDR3 DNA reads as TGTGCCAGCAGCCAAGAATCCGGCAATCAGCCCCAGCATTTT. Amino acids: CASSQESGNQPQHF.

The V gene is TRBV20-1, the J gene TRBJ2-2; 7 bases map to TRBD2. CDR3 length equals 16 residues. Unmatched junction bases numbered 9, after V lost 0 bases and J lost 5 bases. Germline V gives CDR1 DFQATT, CDR2 SNEGSKA (reference sequence). CDR3 in DNA: TGCAGTGCTAGAGATCCGACGGGAGGAGGTACCGGGGAGCTGTTTTTT. Residues: CSARDPTGGGTGELFF.

This sequence joins TRBV20-1 and TRBJ1-6, with 10 bases aligning to TRBD1. CDR1 and CDR2 (germline): DFQATT, SNEGSKA (reference sequence). V lost 3 bases and J lost 7; bases outside the gene matches: 6. The CDR3 is 15 residues long. The CDR3 sequence is CSASGQGVVNSPLHF. Written as DNA, the CDR3 is TGCAGTGCTAGTGGACAGGGGGTGGTAAATTCACCCCTCCACTTT.

This clonotype was detected many times. The chain joins TRBV29-1 to TRBJ2-7, with D perhaps matching TRBD1 (6 bases). CDR1 is SQVTM and CDR2 is ANQGSEA in the germline V gene. Trimming removed 4 bases at V and 7 bases at J, with 11 bases between. There are 11 residues in the CDR3. This CDR3 reads CSVVGAGEQYF. The CDR3 nucleotides read TGCAGCGTTGTGGGGGCCGGGGAGCAGTACTTC.

This chain's CDR3 is CATSRDPTGRYDQPQHF. The CDR3 nucleotides read TGTGCCACCAGCAGAGATCCAACAGGGAGGTACGATCAGCCCCAGCATTTT. The chain links TRBV15 to TRBJ1-5; D possibly corresponds to TRBD1 (6 bases). V lost 0 bases, J lost 5 bases, and 17 bases lay in between. This CDR3 has 17 amino acids. Germline V CDR1 and CDR2: LNHNV, YYDKDF (reference sequence).

This clonotype occurred a few times. The J gene is TRBJ1-5, the V gene TRBV20-1; TRBD1 matches 7 bases. The ends lost 1 base at V and 7 bases at J; junction bases unmatched: 4. The CDR3 has 13 residues. Germline loops: CDR1 DFQATT, CDR2 SNEGSKA (reference sequence). The CDR3 protein is CSARGQGIQPQHF. CDR3 sequence (DNA): TGCAGTGCTAGAGGACAGGGCATCCAGCCCCAGCATTTT.

About this clonotype itself: With a much larger clone just one base away, this may be a read error. The chain recombines TRBV12-3 or TRBV12-4 with TRBJ1-1, with 10 bases identical to TRBD1. The CDR3 contains 13 residues. CDR3 loop: CASSLGQGSAASF. The CDR3 DNA reads TGTGCCAGCAGCCTGGGACAGGGGAGCGCAGCTTCCTTT.

This clonotype was seen a few times. The V gene is TRBV5-1, the J gene TRBJ2-1, with 7 bases aligning to TRBD2. CDR3 length: 14 amino acids. Trimming removed 3 bases from V and 8 bases from J; junction bases left unmatched: 8. The germline CDR1 and CDR2 sequences are SGHRS and YFSETQ. The CDR3 DNA sequence: TGCGCCAGCAGCTCTGGCGGGAGTATCGATGAGCAGTTCTTC. Its translation is CASSSGGSIDEQFF. Full variable domain (remainder filled in from reference TRBV5-1 and TRBJ2-1): KAGVTQTPRYLIKTRGQQVTLSCSPISGHRSVSWYQQTPGQGLQFLFEYFSETQRNKGNFPGRFSGRQFSNSRSEMNVSTLELGDSALYLCASSSGGSIDEQFFGPGTRLTVL.